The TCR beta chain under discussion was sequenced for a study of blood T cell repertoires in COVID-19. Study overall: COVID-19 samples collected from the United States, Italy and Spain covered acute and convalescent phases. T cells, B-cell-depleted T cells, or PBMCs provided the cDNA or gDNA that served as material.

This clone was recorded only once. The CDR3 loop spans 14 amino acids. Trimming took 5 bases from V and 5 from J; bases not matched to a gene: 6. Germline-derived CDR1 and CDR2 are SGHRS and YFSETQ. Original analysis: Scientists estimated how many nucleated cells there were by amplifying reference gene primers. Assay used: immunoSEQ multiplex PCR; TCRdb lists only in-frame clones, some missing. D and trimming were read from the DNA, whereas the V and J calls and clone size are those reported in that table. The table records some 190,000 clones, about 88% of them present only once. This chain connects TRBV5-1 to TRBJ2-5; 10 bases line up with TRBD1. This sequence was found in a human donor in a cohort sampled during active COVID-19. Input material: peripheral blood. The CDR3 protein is CASRGTGARETQYF. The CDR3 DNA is TGCGCCAGCAGGGGGACAGGGGCTAGGGAGACCCAGTACTTC.